Detailed here is one T cell receptor beta chain. The antigen remains unidentified. A sample-barcoded 5' primer and a J-beta primer mix were used in a second PCR of about 7 to 11 cycles. Carrying 12 random nucleotides, a template-switch adaptor labeled each individual cDNA molecule. TCRdb reprocessed the 5' RACE reads via MiXCR and lists one record per CDR3 protein. The data hold about 670,000 distinct CDR3 sequences, with more than 45% observed a single time. The data were obtained in a study of blood T cells in healthy people across ages. Study-wide findings and caveats: No conclusive comparison of naive versus antigen-experienced cells was possible with unsorted PBMCs.

Germline-derived CDR1 and CDR2 are SQVTM and ANQGSEA. CDR3 length: 11 amino acids. V was clipped by 5 bases and J by 1 base, with 2 bases between them. Donors were healthy Caucasian individuals from Russia aged roughly 6 to 95. The chain is built from TRBV29-1 and TRBJ2-2; D call uncertain. This sequence originates from a woman older than 75 in good health. Sequenced sample: blood. CDR3 residues: CSVLNTGELFF. CDR3 bases: TGCAGCGTTTTGAACACCGGGGAGCTGTTTTTT.